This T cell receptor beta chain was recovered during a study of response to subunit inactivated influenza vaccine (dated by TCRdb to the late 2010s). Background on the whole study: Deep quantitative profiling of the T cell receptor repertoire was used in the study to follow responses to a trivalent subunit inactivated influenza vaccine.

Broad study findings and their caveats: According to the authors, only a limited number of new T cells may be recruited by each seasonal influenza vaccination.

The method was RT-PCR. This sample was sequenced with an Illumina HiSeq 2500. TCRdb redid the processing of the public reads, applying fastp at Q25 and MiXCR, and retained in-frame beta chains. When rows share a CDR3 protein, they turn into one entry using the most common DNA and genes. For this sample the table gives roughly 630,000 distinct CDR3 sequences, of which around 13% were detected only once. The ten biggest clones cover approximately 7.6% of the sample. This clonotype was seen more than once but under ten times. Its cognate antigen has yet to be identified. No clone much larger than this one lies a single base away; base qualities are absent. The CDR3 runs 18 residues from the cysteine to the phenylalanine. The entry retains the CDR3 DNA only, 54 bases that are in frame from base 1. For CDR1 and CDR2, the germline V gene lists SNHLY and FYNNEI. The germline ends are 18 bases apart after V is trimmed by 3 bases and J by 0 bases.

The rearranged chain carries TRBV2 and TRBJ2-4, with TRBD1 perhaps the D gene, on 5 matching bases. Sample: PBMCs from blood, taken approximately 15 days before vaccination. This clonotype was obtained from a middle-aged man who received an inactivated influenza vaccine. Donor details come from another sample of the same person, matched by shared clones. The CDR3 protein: CASSEWGLDRIAKNIQYF. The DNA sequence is TGTGCCAGCAGTGAGTGGGGCCTAGACCGAATAGCCAAAAACATTCAGTACTTC.